This T cell receptor (beta chain) was captured by sequencing in a study of blood T cell repertoires in COVID-19. Original methodology: Amplification with reference gene primers provided the estimates of nucleated cell counts. The data were produced by immunoSEQ multiplex PCR, yet TCRdb's version contains in-frame clones alone and is incomplete. That table is the source of V, J and clone size, and D and trimming were worked out from the DNA. The repertoire holds under 450,000 clones, with 88% as singletons. The germline V gene has CDR1 SGDLS and CDR2 YYNGEE. This CDR3 is 14 amino acids long. V lost 2 bases and J lost 5; bases outside the gene matches: 3. A Seattle source enrolled patients during active infection and followed them longitudinally.

Sequenced: peripheral blood. This TCR was sampled from a woman aged 45-65 years with COVID-19, enrolled during active disease. The chain joins TRBV9 to TRBJ1-3; 8 bases are shared with TRBD1. This chain's CDR3 is CASSVDRERNTIYF. Written as DNA, the CDR3 is TGTGCCAGCAGCGTGGACAGGGAACGAAACACCATATATTTT.